The rows below give T cell receptor beta chains drawn from one sample of a study of tumor-infiltrating lymphocytes in primary liver carcinoma. Via MiXCR, TCRdb re-called the multiplex PCR reads, giving one row per CDR3 protein. Found here are approximately 100,000 distinct CDR3 sequences, under 70% of them singletons; the top ten hold roughly 12%. The sequenced material came from liver tumor tissue from sampling region 2. The origin of the receptors is a woman aged 60-70 years with primary liver carcinoma and hepatitis B virus infection. Both conserved end residues are part of each CDR3. Fields, in order: CDR3 protein, CDR3 DNA, clone size, D gene, V gene, J gene. A D gene is named only where the DNA matches it firmly. For some rows the clone size is stated as once, few or many, or as a class when expanded; others skip it.

cdr3_aa: CASSLRSNTGELFF
cdr3_nt: TGTGCCAGCAGCCTGCGGTCGAACACCGGGGAGCTGTTTTTT
clone_size: .
d_call: .
v_call: TRBV28
j_call: TRBJ2-2

cdr3_aa: CATSDSPGSTVYGYTF
cdr3_nt: TGTGCCACCAGTGATTCCCCGGGGTCCACAGTCTATGGCTACACCTTC
clone_size: many
d_call: .
v_call: TRBV24-1
j_call: TRBJ1-2

cdr3_aa: CANSLPGADQYNEQFF
cdr3_nt: TGCGCCAACAGCCTGCCGGGGGCGGACCAATACAATGAGCAGTTCTTC
clone_size: .
d_call: .
v_call: TRBV5-1
j_call: TRBJ2-1

cdr3_aa: CASGWEGVNEQFF
cdr3_nt: TGTGCCAGCGGGTGGGAGGGCGTCAATGAGCAGTTCTTC
clone_size: .
d_call: TRBD2
v_call: TRBV28
j_call: TRBJ2-1

cdr3_aa: CASRTGSRNEQFF
cdr3_nt: TGTGCCAGCAGGACGGGTTCTAGGAATGAGCAGTTCTTC
clone_size: many
d_call: .
v_call: TRBV5-5
j_call: TRBJ2-1

cdr3_aa: CASLRGGGGQPHHF
cdr3_nt: TGTGCCAGCCTTAGGGGGGGTGGAGGACAGCCCCACCATTTT
clone_size: .
d_call: .
v_call: TRBV6-6
j_call: TRBJ1-5

cdr3_aa: CATSGRLALLGNKQFF
cdr3_nt: TGTGCCACCAGTGGACGACTAGCACTTCTGGGGAATAAGCAGTTCTTC
clone_size: .
d_call: TRBD2
v_call: TRBV24-1
j_call: TRBJ2-1

cdr3_aa: CSSSLGDARLASIF
cdr3_nt: TGTTCCAGTAGCTTGGGGGATGCGAGACTAGCGTCAATCTTC
clone_size: .
d_call: TRBD2
v_call: TRBV5-4
j_call: TRBJ2-1

cdr3_aa: CSATGQVQETQYF
cdr3_nt: TGCAGTGCAACAGGACAAGTCCAAGAGACCCAGTACTTC
clone_size: few
d_call: .
v_call: TRBV20-1
j_call: TRBJ2-5

cdr3_aa: CASGRDSASYEQYF
cdr3_nt: TGTGCCAGCGGACGGGACTCAGCGTCCTACGAGCAGTACTTC
clone_size: many
d_call: .
v_call: TRBV7-8
j_call: TRBJ2-7

cdr3_aa: CANSPETGGNYEQYF
cdr3_nt: TGTGCCAACAGCCCCGAGACAGGGGGCAACTATGAGCAGTACTTC
clone_size: .
d_call: TRBD1
v_call: TRBV11-3
j_call: TRBJ2-7

cdr3_aa: CTSSPDWRYRKQFF
cdr3_nt: TGTACCAGCAGTCCGGACTGGAGGTATAGGAAGCAGTTCTTC
clone_size: .
d_call: .
v_call: TRBV11-2
j_call: TRBJ2-1

cdr3_aa: CASSPPTGELFF
cdr3_nt: TGTGCCAGCAGCCCACCGACCGGGGAGCTGTTTTTT
clone_size: many
d_call: .
v_call: TRBV5-4
j_call: TRBJ2-2

cdr3_aa: CASSYSTSTGELFF
cdr3_nt: TGTGCCAGCAGTTACTCGACTAGCACTGGGGAGCTGTTTTTT
clone_size: many
d_call: TRBD2
v_call: TRBV6-2/TRBV6-3
j_call: TRBJ2-2

cdr3_aa: CASSPWDRRGTDTQYF
cdr3_nt: TGCGCCAGCAGTCCCTGGGACAGGAGGGGCACAGATACGCAGTATTTT
clone_size: .
d_call: TRBD1
v_call: TRBV23-1
j_call: TRBJ2-3

cdr3_aa: CASSSRGSGSLDEQFF
cdr3_nt: TGTGCCAGCAGTTCCCGAGGTAGCGGGTCTCTCGATGAGCAGTTCTTC
clone_size: once
d_call: TRBD2
v_call: TRBV6-2/TRBV6-3
j_call: TRBJ2-1

cdr3_aa: CTSTSLAAGMNEQFF
cdr3_nt: TGTACCAGCACTTCACTAGCGGCAGGAATGAATGAGCAGTTCTTC
clone_size: .
d_call: TRBD2
v_call: TRBV6-5
j_call: TRBJ2-1

cdr3_aa: CASSPEVAGPDAQYF
cdr3_nt: TGTGCCAGCAGCCCTGAAGTAGCGGGCCCAGATGCGCAGTATTTT
clone_size: .
d_call: TRBD2
v_call: TRBV11-2
j_call: TRBJ2-3

cdr3_aa: CACSLEGGTEALF
cdr3_nt: TGTGCCTGCAGTTTAGAAGGGGGCACTGAAGCTCTCTTT
clone_size: .
d_call: TRBD1
v_call: TRBV11-2
j_call: TRBJ1-1

cdr3_aa: CASSLARGRGRLSGNTIYF
cdr3_nt: TGTGCCAGCAGTTTGGCCAGAGGCAGGGGGCGTCTTTCTGGAAACACCATATATTTT
clone_size: .
d_call: TRBD1
v_call: TRBV12-3/TRBV12-4
j_call: TRBJ1-3

cdr3_aa: CASSAVRWDTQYF
cdr3_nt: TGCGCCAGCAGCGCGGTCCGATGGGATACGCAGTATTTT
clone_size: many
d_call: .
v_call: TRBV5-1
j_call: TRBJ2-3

cdr3_aa: CARSLASGAGGYEQYF
cdr3_nt: TGTGCCAGGAGCTTAGCATCGGGGGCAGGAGGCTATGAGCAGTACTTC
clone_size: .
d_call: .
v_call: TRBV11-2
j_call: TRBJ2-7

cdr3_aa: CASSPLMGNYGYTF
cdr3_nt: TGTGCCAGCAGCCCTCTTATGGGGAACTATGGCTACACCTTC
clone_size: .
d_call: .
v_call: TRBV11-2
j_call: TRBJ1-2

cdr3_aa: CASCGVDRVCTEAFF
cdr3_nt: TGTGCCAGCTGTGGCGTGGACAGGGTTTGCACTGAAGCTTTCTTT
clone_size: .
d_call: TRBD1
v_call: TRBV25-1
j_call: TRBJ1-1

cdr3_aa: CASRGQTGWSNQPQHF
cdr3_nt: TGTGCCAGCAGGGGGCAGACAGGGTGGAGCAATCAGCCCCAGCATTTT
clone_size: .
d_call: TRBD1
v_call: TRBV28
j_call: TRBJ1-5